This T cell receptor (beta chain) was recovered during a study of OX40 agonist ivuxolimab in advanced cancers. The wider study: A male proportion of 70% to 90% was recorded, with mean age about 62 years and range roughly 23 to 90. Prior anti-PD-1, anti-PD-L1 or anti-CTLA-4 therapy was allowed; approximately 40% had some.

Only in-frame clones appear in the TCRdb table, and some are missing; sequencing was by immunoSEQ multiplex PCR. The sample contains some 77,000 clones, 87% of which appear only once. Germline V lookup: CDR1 SGHDT, CDR2 YYEEEE. The CDR3 is made up of 17 amino acids. V lost 2 bases and J 1 base, leaving 16 bases between the germline ends. The source of this sequence is an adult with an advanced solid tumor such as melanoma, head and neck, liver or kidney cancer. The gene calls are TRBV5-6 and TRBJ1-3; D may be TRBD1 (5 bases). This sample comprised CD4+ or CD8+ T cells sorted from blood, obtained in a trial of the OX40 agonist ivuxolimab. CDR3 nucleotides: TGTGCCAGCAGCTTTTTCGGGGGTGGTGTGTCTGGAAACACCATATATTTT. It specifies CASSFFGGGVSGNTIYF.